Following are 2 T cell receptor beta chains from one sample sequenced in a study of T cell responses to AZD1222 COVID-19 vaccine. Repertoires were generated with immunoSEQ multiplex PCR, while TCRdb's copy carries only in-frame clones and drops some. This table holds some 60,000 clones, about three quarters found once. The specimen was peripheral blood, collected 28 days after the second AZD1222 dose. The source is an adult who received the AZD1222 COVID-19 vaccine.

The chain couples TRBV5-4 to TRBJ1-1; D unresolved. The CDR3 is made up of 14 amino acids. Germline CDR1 reads SGHNT; CDR2 reads YYREEE (reference sequence). Trimming shortened V by 0 bases and J by 0 bases, and 6 bases separated the two germline ends. The chain's CDR3 is CASSLDNLNTEAFF. CDR3 nucleotides: TGTGCCAGCAGCTTGGACAATCTGAACACTGAAGCTTTCTTT.

The chain joins TRBV2 to TRBJ1-6; possibly TRBD1 for D (5 bases). V lost 1 base to trimming and J lost 4 bases, with 8 bases between them. From germline, CDR1 is SNHLY and CDR2 FYNNEI. This CDR3 has 15 amino acids. The CDR3 loop is CASSEEQGYNSPLHF. In nucleotides, the CDR3 is TGTGCCAGCAGTGAAGAGCAGGGATATAATTCACCCCTCCACTTT.